The 5 T cell receptor beta chains below all came from one sample that was sequenced in a study of cytomegalovirus exposure and HLA in healthy donors. PCR amplification relied on 60 Vbeta primers (plus 13 Jbeta primers). The data were produced by immunoSEQ multiplex PCR, yet TCRdb's version contains in-frame clones alone and is incomplete. The sample shows 150,000 to 200,000 clones, about three quarters of them seen only once. What was sequenced was PBMCs. Receptor source: a woman aged 40-49 years in good health and CMV-seropositive.

The chain combines TRBV4-2 with TRBJ1-3; 7 nucleotides match TRBD1. V lost 0 bases to trimming and J lost 5 bases; unmatched junction nucleotides: 13. The CDR3 length is 18 residues. Germline V CDR1 and CDR2: LGHNA, YNFKEQ. The CDR3 sequence: CASSQDPRAGGKRNTIYF. CDR3 DNA sequence: TGTGCCAGCAGCCAAGATCCTAGGGCAGGGGGTAAGAGAAACACCATATATTTT.

The V and J genes are TRBV7-8 and TRBJ1-2; D may be TRBD1 (6 bases). The CDR3 runs to 13 residues. The germline gives CDR1 SGHVS, CDR2 FQNEAQ. Trimming left V 1 base short and J 3 bases short, with 6 bases between. CDR3 sequence reads: CASSLDRDYGYTF. Written as DNA, the CDR3 is TGTGCCAGCAGCTTAGACAGGGACTATGGCTACACCTTC.

This clone has a single count. The J gene is TRBJ1-1, the V gene TRBV2; the D gene is possibly TRBD1 (6 bases). V was clipped by 7 bases and J by 2 bases, with 17 bases between them. This CDR3 comprises 15 residues. CDR1 and CDR2 from the germline V gene are SNHLY and FYNNEI. CDR3 in DNA: TGTGCCAGCATCTCTAAGGACAGCCTAAACACTGAAGCTTTCTTT. Protein: CASISKDSLNTEAFF.

Details on this clone: At one of its ends the junction is not consistent with the germline gene, which may arise from a read error. V usage is TRBV5-1 and J usage is TRBJ2-6, with TRBD1 matching 8 bases. The CDR3 runs 14 residues. Per the germline V gene, CDR1 is SGHRS and CDR2 is YFSETQ. The CDR3 region is CASNRGYGANGLTF. CDR3 coding DNA: TGCGCCAGCAACAGGGGGTATGGGGCCAACGGCCTGACTTTC.

This rearrangement joins TRBV5-1 to TRBJ1-4; 8 bases are a match to TRBD1. This CDR3 has 20 residues. The J segment lost 8 bases and the V segment lost 3 bases, leaving 24 bases of the junction unmatched. Per germline, CDR1 SGHRS and CDR2 YFSETQ. This chain's CDR3 is CASSSSARDRFGAQEEKLFF. The CDR3 nucleotides are TGCGCCAGCAGCTCCTCTGCCCGGGACAGGTTTGGGGCTCAAGAGGAAAAACTGTTTTTT.